The clone carrying this T cell receptor (beta chain) was found a few times. The antigen remains undetermined. The sample comes from a study of CD8+ T cells in alopecia areata. Study overall: It was oral tofacitinib, at 5 to 10 mg twice daily, that treated patients received. The protocol delivered tofacitinib for 6 to 18 months, then withdrew it for 6 months. Notes on the study in general: There were many expanded lesional clones persisting in scalp and blood during tofacitinib. Scalp clonality and expanded CD8+ clones among the top 100 fell significantly with tofacitinib.

Sequencing relied on a cDNA template that was reverse transcribed from extracted RNA. Only in-frame clones appear in the TCRdb table, and some are missing; sequencing was by immunoSEQ multiplex PCR. Here the sample spans a few hundred thousand clones, roughly 63% being singletons. This CDR3 spans 14 amino acids. Germline assignment: CDR1 LGHNA and CDR2 YNFKEQ. V shed 1 base, J shed 12 bases, and the junction held 5 bases outside the gene matches. Treatment of the sample: oral pan-JAK inhibitor, 5-10 mg twice daily. The genes are TRBV4-2 and TRBJ1-4; 10 nucleotides agree with TRBD1. The specimen was CD4+ T cells sorted from blood, collected around week 52, from a patient treated with tofacitinib. The receptor was isolated from a human donor with alopecia areata. CDR3 protein: CASSQVGDRGQLFF. DNA for the CDR3: TGTGCCAGCAGCCAAGTTGGGGACAGGGGACAACTGTTTTTT.